Shown below are 17 T cell receptor beta chains from a single sample sequenced in a study of blood T cell repertoires in COVID-19. The table came from immunoSEQ multiplex PCR; TCRdb's copy has only in-frame clones and leaves some out. Here the sample spans 150,000 to 200,000 clones, 81% being singletons. Sequencing used peripheral blood. Receptors were obtained from a man aged 60 to 69 with active or convalescent COVID-19.

The rearrangement joins TRBV5-6 to TRBJ2-7, with TRBD2 matching 12 bases. With V trimmed by 1 base and J by 4 bases, 6 bases remained unmatched. Germline assignment: CDR1 SGHDT and CDR2 YYEEEE. This CDR3 has 16 residues. CDR3 sequence reads: CASSLLGLAGRYEQYF. The CDR3 DNA reads TGTGCCAGCAGCTTGCTTGGACTAGCGGGACGTTACGAGCAGTACTTC.

This clone was seen only a few times. The V call is TRBV10-3, the J call TRBJ1-4, with 8 bases aligning to TRBD1. V dropped 5 bases and J dropped 7; count of bases not matched to a gene: 6. Germline V lookup: CDR1 ENHRY, CDR2 SYGVKD. The CDR3 extends over 14 amino acids. CDR3 DNA: TGTGCCATCAGTAGTGGACAGGGTGGTGAAAAACTGTTTTTT. Protein: CAISSGQGGEKLFF.

The rearrangement uses TRBV5-6 and TRBJ2-2; D is unclear. This CDR3 spans 13 amino acids. From germline, CDR1 is SGHDT and CDR2 YYEEEE. V dropped 4 bases and J dropped 3 bases, with 7 bases sitting between them. The CDR3 DNA reads TGTGCCAGCAGCCCCGGGTACACCGGGGAGCTGTTTTTT. Its translation: CASSPGYTGELFF. The full variable domain, in which reference TRBV5-6 and TRBJ2-2 provide the parts outside the CDR3, is DAGVTQSPTHLIKTRGQQVTLRCSPKSGHDTVSWYQQALGQGPQFIFQYYEEEERQRGNFPDRFSGHQFPNYSSELNVNALLLGDSALYLCASSPGYTGELFFGEGSRLTVL.

This clone was counted once. The chain uses TRBV3-1 (or the pseudogene TRBV3-2) and TRBJ1-1, with a weak D call TRBD1 (5 bases). Germline V gene lookup returns CDR1 LGHDT and CDR2 YNNKEL (reference sequence). The CDR3 consists of 12 residues. Deletions cut 1 base from V and 11 bases from J, with 11 bases between. The CDR3 protein is CASSQVTDNAFF. The CDR3 DNA sequence: TGTGCCAGCAGCCAAGTGACAGACAACGCTTTCTTT.

The chain links TRBV5-1 to TRBJ1-1; maybe TRBD1 (5 bases). Per the germline V gene, CDR1 is SGHRS and CDR2 is YFSETQ. The CDR3 extends over 15 amino acids. Deletions cut 6 bases from V and 7 bases from J, with 22 bases between. The CDR3 DNA is TGCGCCAGCACCACGGTGGAGGGGCCCCGAAGTGAAGCTTTCTTT. Its protein is CASTTVEGPRSEAFF. The full variable domain, rest sourced from reference TRBV5-1 and TRBJ1-1, is KAGVTQTPRYLIKTRGQQVTLSCSPISGHRSVSWYQQTPGQGLQFLFEYFSETQRNKGNFPGRFSGRQFSNSRSEMNVSTLELGDSALYLCASTTVEGPRSEAFFGQGTRLTVV.

V usage is TRBV12-5 and J usage is TRBJ2-7; tentative D call: TRBD2 (6 bases). This CDR3 spans 14 amino acids. V was clipped by 4 bases and J by 5 bases, with 15 bases between them. Germline CDR1 and CDR2: LGHNT and FRNRAP. CDR3 loop: CASGWPLAGHEQYF. Written as DNA, the CDR3 is TGTGCTAGTGGTTGGCCCCTCGCGGGGCACGAGCAGTACTTC.

This clone was observed a few times. V usage is TRBV9 and J usage is TRBJ2-5; 13 nucleotides agree with TRBD2. The junction had 8 bases not matched to a gene; V was cut back by 4 bases and J by 14 bases. CDR1 SGDLS and CDR2 YYNGEE come from the germline V gene. This CDR3 contains 13 residues. CDR3 coding DNA: TGTGCCAGCAGCCCTTCGGGACTAGCGGGGATATACTTC. This translates into CASSPSGLAGIYF.

The chain recombines TRBV19 with TRBJ2-7, with 9 bases that match TRBD1. This CDR3 has 15 amino acids. Trimming cost V 5 bases and J 7 bases; bases outside gene matches: 12. The germline V gene has CDR1 LNHDA and CDR2 SQIVND (reference sequence). The CDR3 DNA is TGTGCCAGTAGTTACGGACAGGGGACGCCGGGGGAGCAGTACTTC. Protein product: CASSYGQGTPGEQYF.

This chain connects TRBV7-2 to TRBJ1-6; the match to TRBD1 covers 12 bases. The ends lost 6 bases at V and 5 bases at J; junction bases unmatched: 5. From germline, CDR1 is SGHTA and CDR2 FQGNSA. The CDR3 consists of 16 residues. DNA of the CDR3: TGTGCCAGCAGGGCGGGGACAGGGGGCAATAATTCACCCCTCCACTTT. Protein product: CASRAGTGGNNSPLHF.

The J gene is TRBJ1-1, the V gene TRBV11-2; TRBD1 might be the D (5 bases). Trimming stripped 4 bases from V and 4 bases from J, with 13 bases between. This CDR3 spans 14 amino acids. Germline CDR1 SGHAT, CDR2 FQNNGV. CDR3 sequence (DNA): TGTGCCAGCAGCTCTCAGGGTGGGGCCACTGAAGCTTTCTTT. It translates to CASSSQGGATEAFF. Based on the CDR3 plus reference TRBV11-2 and TRBJ1-1, the full variable domain is EAGVAQSPRYKIIEKRQSVAFWCNPISGHATLYWYQQILGQGPKLLIQFQNNGVVDDSQLPKDRFSAERLKGVDSTLKIQPAKLEDSAVYLCASSSQGGATEAFFGQGTRLTVV.

The V and J genes are TRBV21-1 and TRBJ2-7; the table's D gene call, TRBD1, was not cross checked with the DNA. TRBV21-1 is a pseudogene locus. The CDR3 consists of 14 residues. The CDR3 is CASSSDKASYEQYF. The CDR3, as DNA: TGTGCCAGCAGCAGTGACAAGGCCTCCTACGAGCAGTACTTC.

The rearrangement joins TRBV5-1 to TRBJ2-4; D is possibly TRBD2 (6 bases). The CDR3 sequence is 15 residues long. Germline V gene data show CDR1 as SGHRS and CDR2 as YFSETQ. Trimming pared 0 bases from V and 8 bases from J, leaving 15 bases between. The CDR3 DNA follows: TGCGCCAGCAGCTTGGAAGGTAGGGGAGGAGACATTCAGTACTTC. It specifies CASSLEGRGGDIQYF.

The V and J genes are TRBV7-8 and TRBJ1-6, with D possibly TRBD1 on 5 matching bases. Germline V gives CDR1 SGHVS, CDR2 FQNEAQ. The CDR3 length is 17 residues. The V and J ends lost 7 bases and 8 bases respectively, with 24 bases between them. This CDR3 is CASTFLGRGNIYSPLHF. The CDR3 DNA is TGTGCCAGCACCTTTCTAGGCCGGGGGAACATTTATTCACCCCTCCACTTT.

V and J are TRBV2 and TRBJ1-4, with a weak D call TRBD1 (5 bases). The length of the CDR3 is 15 residues. V gave up 5 bases and J gave up 10 bases, with 20 bases separating them. Germline V gene lookup returns CDR1 SNHLY and CDR2 FYNNEI. For the CDR3, the DNA is TGTGCCAGCAGTTCAAGCGCGGCAGTTCAGGGAAAACTGTTTTTT. Translating it yields CASSSSAAVQGKLFF.

This chain uses TRBV7-2 with TRBJ2-4, with a weak D call TRBD1 (6 bases). Germline loops: CDR1 SGHTA, CDR2 FQGNSA. V dropped 4 bases and J dropped 1 base, with 11 bases sitting between them. CDR3 length: 15 amino acids. CDR3 coding DNA: TGTGCCAGCAGCTACACAGGGTGGGCCAAAAACATTCAGTACTTC. This gives the protein CASSYTGWAKNIQYF.

This chain uses TRBV5-5 with TRBJ2-5; 7 bases map to TRBD1. Trimming removed 2 bases from V and 2 bases from J; junction bases left unmatched: 9. From germline, CDR1 is SGHKS and CDR2 YYEKEE (reference sequence). The CDR3 is 16 amino acids. The CDR3 DNA follows: TGTGCCAGCAGCTTTCGACAGGGTAGGGTTCAAGAGACCCAGTACTTC. Its translation: CASSFRQGRVQETQYF.

This clone showed up just once. This sequence joins TRBV5-1 and TRBJ1-5, with 7 bases that match TRBD1. Germline trimming cut 4 bases from V and 3 bases from J; bases unmatched to any gene: 4. Germline lookup yields CDR1 SGHRS and CDR2 YFSETQ. The CDR3 runs to 14 residues. CDR3 nucleotide sequence: TGCGCCAGCAGCGCGGGACAGAACAATCAGCCCCAGCATTTT. This encodes CASSAGQNNQPQHF.